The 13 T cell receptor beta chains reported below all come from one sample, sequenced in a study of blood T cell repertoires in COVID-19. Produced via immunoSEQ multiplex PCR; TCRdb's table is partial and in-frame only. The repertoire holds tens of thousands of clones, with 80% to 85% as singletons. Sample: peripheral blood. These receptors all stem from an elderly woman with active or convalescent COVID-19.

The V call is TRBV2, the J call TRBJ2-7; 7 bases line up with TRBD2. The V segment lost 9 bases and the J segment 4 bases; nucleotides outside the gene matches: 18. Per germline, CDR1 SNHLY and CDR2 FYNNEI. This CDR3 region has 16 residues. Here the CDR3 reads CASSSQVGGSGYEQYF. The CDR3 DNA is TGTGCCAGTTCGTCTCAAGTAGGCGGGAGTGGATACGAGCAGTACTTC.

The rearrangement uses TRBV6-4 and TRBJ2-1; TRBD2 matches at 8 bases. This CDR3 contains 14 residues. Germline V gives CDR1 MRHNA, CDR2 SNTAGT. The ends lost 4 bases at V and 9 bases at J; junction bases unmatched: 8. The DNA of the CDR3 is TGTGCCAGCAGTGTTACAGCGGGGGTAGGTGAGCAGTTCTTC. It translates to CASSVTAGVGEQFF.

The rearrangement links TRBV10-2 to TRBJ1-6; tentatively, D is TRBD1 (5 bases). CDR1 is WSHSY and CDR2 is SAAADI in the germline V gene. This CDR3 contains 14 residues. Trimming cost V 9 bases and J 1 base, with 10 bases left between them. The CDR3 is CASAEGSYNSPLHF. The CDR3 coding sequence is TGCGCCAGTGCGGAGGGGTCCTATAATTCACCCCTCCACTTT.

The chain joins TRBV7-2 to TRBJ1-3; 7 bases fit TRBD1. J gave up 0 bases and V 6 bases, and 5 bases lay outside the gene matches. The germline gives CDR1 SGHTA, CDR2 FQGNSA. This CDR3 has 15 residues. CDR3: CASREQGSSGNTIYF. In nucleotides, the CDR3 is TGTGCCAGCAGAGAACAGGGGAGCTCTGGAAACACCATATATTTT.

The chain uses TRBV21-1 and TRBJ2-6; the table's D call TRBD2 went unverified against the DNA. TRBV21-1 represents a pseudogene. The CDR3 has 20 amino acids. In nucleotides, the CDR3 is TGTGCCAGCAGCAAAAGGAGTGGGGACTTCGGATCCTCTGGGGCCAACGTCCTGACTTTC. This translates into CASSKRSGDFGSSGANVLTF.

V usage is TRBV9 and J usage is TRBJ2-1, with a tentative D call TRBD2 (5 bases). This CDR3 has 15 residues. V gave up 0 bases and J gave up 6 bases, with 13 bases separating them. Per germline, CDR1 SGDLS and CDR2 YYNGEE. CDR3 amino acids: CASSVVEGVRNEQFF. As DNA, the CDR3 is TGTGCCAGCAGCGTAGTAGAGGGTGTACGCAATGAGCAGTTCTTC. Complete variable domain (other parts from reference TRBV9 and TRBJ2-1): DSGVTQTPKHLITATGQRVTLRCSPRSGDLSVYWYQQSLDQGLQFLIQYYNGEERAKGNILERFSAQQFPDLHSELNLSSLELGDSALYFCASSVVEGVRNEQFFGPGTRLTVL.

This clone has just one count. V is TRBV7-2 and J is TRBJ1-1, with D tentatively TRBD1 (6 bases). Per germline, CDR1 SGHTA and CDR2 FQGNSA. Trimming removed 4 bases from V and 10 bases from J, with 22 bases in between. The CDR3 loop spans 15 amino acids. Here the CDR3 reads CASSSTGGSRGGAFF. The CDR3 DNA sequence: TGTGCCAGCAGCTCGACCGGCGGTTCGAGGGGGGGAGCTTTCTTT.

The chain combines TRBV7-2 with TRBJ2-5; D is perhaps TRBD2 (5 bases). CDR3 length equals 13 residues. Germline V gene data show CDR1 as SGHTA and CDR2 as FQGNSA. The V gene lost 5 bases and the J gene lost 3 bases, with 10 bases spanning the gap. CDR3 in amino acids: CASSLGAEETQYF. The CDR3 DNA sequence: TGTGCCAGCAGCCTGGGAGCGGAAGAGACCCAGTACTTC. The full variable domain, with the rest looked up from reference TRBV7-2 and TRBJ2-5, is GAGVSQSPSNKVTEKGKDVELRCDPISGHTALYWYRQSLGQGLEFLIYFQGNSAPDKSGLPSDRFSAERTGGSVSTLTIQRTQQEDSAVYLCASSLGAEETQYFGPGTRLLVL.

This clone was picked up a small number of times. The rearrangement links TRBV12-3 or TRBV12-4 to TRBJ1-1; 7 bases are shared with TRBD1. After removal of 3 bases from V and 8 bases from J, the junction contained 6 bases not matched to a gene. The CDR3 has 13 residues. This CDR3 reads CASSLGTDAEAFF. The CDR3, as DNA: TGTGCCAGCAGTTTGGGGACAGATGCAGAAGCTTTCTTT.

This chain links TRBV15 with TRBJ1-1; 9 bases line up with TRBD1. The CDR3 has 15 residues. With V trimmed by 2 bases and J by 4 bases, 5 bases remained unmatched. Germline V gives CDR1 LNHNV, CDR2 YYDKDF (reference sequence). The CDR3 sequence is CATSRNLGQGTEAFF. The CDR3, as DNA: TGTGCCACCAGCAGAAACTTGGGACAGGGCACTGAAGCTTTCTTT.

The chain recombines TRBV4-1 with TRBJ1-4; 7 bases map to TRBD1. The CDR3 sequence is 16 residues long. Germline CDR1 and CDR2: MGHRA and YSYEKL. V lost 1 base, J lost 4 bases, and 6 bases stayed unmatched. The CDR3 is CASSQGAGQHNEKLFF. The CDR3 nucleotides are TGCGCCAGCAGCCAAGGGGCGGGACAGCATAATGAAAAACTGTTTTTT.

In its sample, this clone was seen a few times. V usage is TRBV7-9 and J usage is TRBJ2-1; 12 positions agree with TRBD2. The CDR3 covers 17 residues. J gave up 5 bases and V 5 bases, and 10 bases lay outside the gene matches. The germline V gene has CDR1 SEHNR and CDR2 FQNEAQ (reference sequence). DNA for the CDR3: TGTGCCAGCAGCCCGACCCGCACTAGCGGGGGGAACAATGAGCAGTTCTTC. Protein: CASSPTRTSGGNNEQFF.

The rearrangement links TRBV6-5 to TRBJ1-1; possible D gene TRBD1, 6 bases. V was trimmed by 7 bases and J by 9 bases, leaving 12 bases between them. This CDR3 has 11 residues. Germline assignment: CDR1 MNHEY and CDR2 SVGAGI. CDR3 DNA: TGTGCCAGCACTGGACAGACTCAAGCTTTCTTT. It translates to CASTGQTQAFF.